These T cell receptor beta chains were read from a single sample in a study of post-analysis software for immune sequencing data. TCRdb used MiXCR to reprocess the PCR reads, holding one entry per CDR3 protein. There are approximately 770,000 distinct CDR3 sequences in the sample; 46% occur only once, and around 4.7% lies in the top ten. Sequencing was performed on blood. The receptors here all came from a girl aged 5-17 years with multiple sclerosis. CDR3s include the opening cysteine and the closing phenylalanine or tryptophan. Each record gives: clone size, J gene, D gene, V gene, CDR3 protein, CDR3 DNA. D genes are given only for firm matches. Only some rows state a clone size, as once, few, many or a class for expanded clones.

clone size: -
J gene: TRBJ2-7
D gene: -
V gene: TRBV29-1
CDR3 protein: CSVETRGESYEQYF
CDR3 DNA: TGCAGCGTTGAGACTAGAGGGGAGAGCTACGAGCAGTACTTC

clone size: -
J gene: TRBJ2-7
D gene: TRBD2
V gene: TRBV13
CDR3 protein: CASGRGRSYEQYF
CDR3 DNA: TGTGCCAGCGGGAGGGGCAGATCCTACGAGCAGTACTTC

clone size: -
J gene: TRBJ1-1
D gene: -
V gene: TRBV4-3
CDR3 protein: CASSQVATGALNTEAFF
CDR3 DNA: TGCGCCAGCAGCCAAGTTGCCACCGGGGCATTGAACACTGAAGCTTTCTTT

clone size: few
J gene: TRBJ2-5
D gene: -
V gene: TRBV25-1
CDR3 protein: CASSEQPWQETQYF
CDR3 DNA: TGTGCCAGCAGTGAGCAGCCGTGGCAAGAGACCCAGTACTTC

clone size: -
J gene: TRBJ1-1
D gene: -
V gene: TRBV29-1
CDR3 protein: CSVERRVGEAFF
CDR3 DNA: TGCAGCGTTGAAAGGAGGGTTGGTGAAGCTTTCTTT

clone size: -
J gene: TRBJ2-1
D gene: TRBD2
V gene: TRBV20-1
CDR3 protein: CSARDSSGRGSSYNEQFF
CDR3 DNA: TGCAGTGCTAGAGATTCCAGCGGGAGGGGGTCCTCCTACAATGAGCAGTTCTTC

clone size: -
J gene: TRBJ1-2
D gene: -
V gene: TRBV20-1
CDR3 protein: CSARDSELGVYGYTF
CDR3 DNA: TGCAGTGCTAGAGATTCAGAGCTAGGTGTGTATGGCTACACCTTC

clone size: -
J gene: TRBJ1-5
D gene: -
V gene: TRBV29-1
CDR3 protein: CSAASGLNQPQHF
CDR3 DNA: TGCAGCGCGGCATCGGGACTCAATCAGCCCCAGCATTTT

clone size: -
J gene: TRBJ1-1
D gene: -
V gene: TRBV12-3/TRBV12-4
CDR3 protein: CASSPLGGLGTEAFF
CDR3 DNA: TGTGCCAGCAGTCCGTTGGGGGGTTTGGGCACTGAAGCTTTCTTT

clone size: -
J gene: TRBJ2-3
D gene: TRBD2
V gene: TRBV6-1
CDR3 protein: CASSERHPGLAVVTDTQYF
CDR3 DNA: TGTGCCAGCAGTGAACGGCATCCGGGGCTAGCGGTTGTGACAGATACGCAGTATTTT

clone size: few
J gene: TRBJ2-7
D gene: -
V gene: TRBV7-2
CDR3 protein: CASSLPGTREQYF
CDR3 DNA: TGTGCCAGCAGTCTACCCGGGACACGCGAGCAGTACTTC

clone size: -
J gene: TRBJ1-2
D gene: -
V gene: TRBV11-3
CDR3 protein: CASSQNLDGYTF
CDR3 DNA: TGTGCCAGCAGCCAAAACCTCGATGGCTACACCTTC

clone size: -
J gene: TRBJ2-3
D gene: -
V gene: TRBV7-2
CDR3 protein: CASSWNPTDTQYF
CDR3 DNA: TGTGCCAGCAGCTGGAACCCCACAGATACGCAGTATTTT

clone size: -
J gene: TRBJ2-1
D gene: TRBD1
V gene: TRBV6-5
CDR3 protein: CASTGTGVNEQFF
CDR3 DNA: TGTGCCAGCACCGGGACAGGGGTCAATGAGCAGTTCTTC

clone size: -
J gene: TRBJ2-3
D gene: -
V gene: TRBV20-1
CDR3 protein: CSAEAGRDDTQYF
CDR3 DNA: TGCAGTGCCGAGGCGGGAAGGGACGATACGCAGTATTTT

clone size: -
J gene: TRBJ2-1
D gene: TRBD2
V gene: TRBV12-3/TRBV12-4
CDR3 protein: CASSLYRPAGVAGNEQFF
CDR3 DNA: TGTGCCAGCAGTTTATACCGCCCAGCGGGAGTCGCCGGGAATGAGCAGTTCTTC

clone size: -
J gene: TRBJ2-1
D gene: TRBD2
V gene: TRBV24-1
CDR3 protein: CATSDTGTGGLAGVDNEQFF
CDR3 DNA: TGTGCCACCAGTGATACCGGGACAGGGGGACTAGCGGGAGTGGACAATGAGCAGTTCTTC

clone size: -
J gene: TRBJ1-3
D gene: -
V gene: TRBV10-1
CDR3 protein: CASSSGPGNTIYF
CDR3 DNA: TGCGCCAGCTCCAGCGGTCCTGGAAACACCATATATTTT

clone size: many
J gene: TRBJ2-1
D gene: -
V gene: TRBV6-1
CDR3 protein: CASSELRGSVDEQFF
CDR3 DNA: TGTGCCAGCAGTGAACTACGGGGCAGCGTCGATGAGCAGTTCTTC

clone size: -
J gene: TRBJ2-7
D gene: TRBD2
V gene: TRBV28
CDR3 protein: CASAVGTRGHEQYF
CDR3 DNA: TGTGCCAGCGCAGTGGGGACTAGAGGCCACGAGCAGTACTTC

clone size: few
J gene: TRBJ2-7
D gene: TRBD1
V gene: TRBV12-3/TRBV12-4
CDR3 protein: CASSLALGQGASHEQYF
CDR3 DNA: TGTGCCAGCAGTTTAGCGCTAGGGCAGGGGGCTTCCCACGAGCAGTACTTC

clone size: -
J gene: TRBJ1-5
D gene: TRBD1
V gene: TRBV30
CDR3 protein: CAWSVQGLGEWPQHF
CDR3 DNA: TGTGCCTGGAGTGTACAGGGGTTGGGTGAATGGCCCCAGCATTTT

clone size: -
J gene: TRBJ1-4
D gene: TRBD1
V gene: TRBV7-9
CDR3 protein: CASSAPRTGSNEKLFF
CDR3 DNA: TGTGCCAGCAGCGCGCCCCGGACAGGCTCTAATGAAAAACTGTTTTTT

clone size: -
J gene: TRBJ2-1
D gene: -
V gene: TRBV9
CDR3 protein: CASSVGGDVGNEQFF
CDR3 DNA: TGTGCCAGCAGCGTAGGAGGTGACGTCGGCAATGAGCAGTTCTTC

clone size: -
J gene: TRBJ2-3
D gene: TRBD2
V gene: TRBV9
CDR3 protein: CASSPGGGFGTDTQYF
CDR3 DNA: TGTGCCAGCAGCCCGGGAGGGGGTTTCGGCACAGATACGCAGTATTTT

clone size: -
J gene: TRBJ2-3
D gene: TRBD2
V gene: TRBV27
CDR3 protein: CASSPRTSGKTDTQYF
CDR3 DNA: TGTGCCAGCAGTCCGCGGACTAGCGGGAAGACAGATACGCAGTATTTT

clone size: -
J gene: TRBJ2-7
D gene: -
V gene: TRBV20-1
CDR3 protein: CSPGGTYEQYF
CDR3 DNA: TGCAGTCCAGGGGGGACCTACGAGCAGTACTTC

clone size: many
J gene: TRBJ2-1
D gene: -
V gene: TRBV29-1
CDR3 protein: CSVETSSSYNEQFF
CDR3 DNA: TGCAGCGTGGAGACTTCGAGCTCCTACAATGAGCAGTTCTTC

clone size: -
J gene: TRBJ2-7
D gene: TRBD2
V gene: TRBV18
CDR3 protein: CASSLFTGTSGGLYEQYF
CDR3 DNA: TGTGCCAGCTCACTATTTACCGGGACTAGCGGGGGCCTTTACGAGCAGTACTTC

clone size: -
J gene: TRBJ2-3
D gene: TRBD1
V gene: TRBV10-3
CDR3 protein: CATGTGISTDTQYF
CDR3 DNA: TGTGCCACCGGGACAGGGATAAGCACAGATACGCAGTATTTT

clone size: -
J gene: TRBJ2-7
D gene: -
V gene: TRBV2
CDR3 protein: CASSDLAGSYEQYF
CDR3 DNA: TGTGCCAGCAGTGATTTGGCGGGTTCCTACGAGCAGTACTTC

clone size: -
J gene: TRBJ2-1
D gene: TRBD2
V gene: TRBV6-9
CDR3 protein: CASSPSAGLAGEDEQFF
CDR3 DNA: TGTGCCAGCAGTCCCTCAGCGGGACTAGCGGGAGAGGATGAGCAGTTCTTC

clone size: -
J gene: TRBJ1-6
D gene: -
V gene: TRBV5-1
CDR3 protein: CASSQGRRESPLHF
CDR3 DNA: TGCGCCAGCAGCCAAGGGAGGCGGGAATCACCCCTCCACTTT

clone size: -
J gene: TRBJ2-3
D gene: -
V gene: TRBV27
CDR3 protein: CASSSEGASTDTQYF
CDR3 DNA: TGTGCCAGCAGTTCAGAAGGGGCCAGCACAGATACGCAGTATTTT

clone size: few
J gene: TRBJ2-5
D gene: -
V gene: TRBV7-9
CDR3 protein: CASRSPPGRKETQYF
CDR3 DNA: TGTGCCAGCAGGAGTCCCCCGGGACGCAAAGAGACCCAGTACTTC

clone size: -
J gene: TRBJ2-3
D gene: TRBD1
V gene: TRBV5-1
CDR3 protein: CASSSTGAADTQYF
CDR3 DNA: TGCGCCAGCAGCTCGACAGGGGCGGCAGATACGCAGTATTTT

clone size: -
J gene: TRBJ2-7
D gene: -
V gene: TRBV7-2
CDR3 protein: CASSHREYEQYF
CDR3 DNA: TGTGCCAGCAGCCACAGGGAGTACGAGCAGTACTTC

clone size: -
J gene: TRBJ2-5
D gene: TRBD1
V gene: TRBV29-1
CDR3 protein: CSVALKQGNQETQYF
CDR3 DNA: TGCAGCGTGGCACTTAAACAGGGGAATCAAGAGACCCAGTACTTC

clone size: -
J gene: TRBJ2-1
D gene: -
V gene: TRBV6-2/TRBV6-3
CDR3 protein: CASSYLEGAGGWSYNEQFF
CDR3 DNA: TGTGCCAGCAGTTACTTAGAGGGGGCGGGAGGTTGGTCCTACAATGAGCAGTTCTTC

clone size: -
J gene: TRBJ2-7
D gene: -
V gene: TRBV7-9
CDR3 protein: CASSTWSGSSPYEQYF
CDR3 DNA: TGTGCCAGCAGCACCTGGTCCGGCTCTTCCCCCTACGAGCAGTACTTC

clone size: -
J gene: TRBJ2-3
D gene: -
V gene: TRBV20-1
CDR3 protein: CSARGPQRVTDTQYF
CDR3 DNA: TGCAGTGCTAGAGGCCCTCAGAGGGTGACAGATACGCAGTATTTT

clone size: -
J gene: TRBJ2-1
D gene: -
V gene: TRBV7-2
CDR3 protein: CASSLAGQGGYNEQFF
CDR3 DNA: TGTGCCAGCAGCTTAGCGGGGCAGGGGGGGTACAATGAGCAGTTCTTC

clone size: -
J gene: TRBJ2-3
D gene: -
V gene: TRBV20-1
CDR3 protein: CSARDRRDTDTQYF
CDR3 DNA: TGCAGTGCTAGAGATAGGCGGGATACAGATACGCAGTATTTT

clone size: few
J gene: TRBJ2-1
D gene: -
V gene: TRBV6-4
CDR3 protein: CASSDSGGIGEQFF
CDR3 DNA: TGTGCCAGCAGTGACTCGGGCGGGATAGGTGAGCAGTTCTTC

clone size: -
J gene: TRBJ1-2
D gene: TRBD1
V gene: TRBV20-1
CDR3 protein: CSANINRGGGNGYTF
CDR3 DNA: TGCAGTGCTAACATCAACAGGGGGGGTGGCAATGGCTACACCTTC

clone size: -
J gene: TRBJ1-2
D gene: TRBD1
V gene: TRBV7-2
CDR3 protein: CASSLVTAGQGVHYGYTF
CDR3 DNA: TGTGCCAGCAGCTTAGTCACTGCGGGACAGGGGGTTCACTATGGCTACACCTTC

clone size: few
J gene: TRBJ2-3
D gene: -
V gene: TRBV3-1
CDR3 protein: CASSSLERQYF
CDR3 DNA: TGTGCCAGCAGCTCACTGGAAAGGCAGTATTTT

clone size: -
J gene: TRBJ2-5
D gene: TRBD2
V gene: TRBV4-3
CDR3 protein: CASSQDGLAGETQYF
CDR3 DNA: TGCGCCAGCAGCCAAGACGGACTAGCGGGAGAGACCCAGTACTTC

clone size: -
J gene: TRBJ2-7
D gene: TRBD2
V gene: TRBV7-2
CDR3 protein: CASSLAGTGGQRHEQYF
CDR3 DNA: TGTGCCAGCAGCTTAGCGGGGACGGGAGGGCAGCGCCACGAGCAGTACTTC

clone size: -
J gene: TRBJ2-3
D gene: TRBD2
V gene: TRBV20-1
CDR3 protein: CSALLAGDTQYF
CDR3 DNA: TGCAGTGCTCTCCTAGCGGGAGATACGCAGTATTTT

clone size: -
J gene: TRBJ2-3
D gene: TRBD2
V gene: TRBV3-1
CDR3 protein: CASSLTTSGRAGDTQYF
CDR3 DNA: TGTGCCAGCAGCCTGACGACTAGCGGGAGGGCCGGGGATACGCAGTATTTT

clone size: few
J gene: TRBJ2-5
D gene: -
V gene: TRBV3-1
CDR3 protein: CASSPWSGVGETQYF
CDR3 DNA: TGTGCCAGCAGCCCCTGGTCAGGGGTGGGGGAGACCCAGTACTTC

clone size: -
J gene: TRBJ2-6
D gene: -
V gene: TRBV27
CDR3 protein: CASSFLGGALGANVLTF
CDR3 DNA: TGTGCCAGCAGTTTCCTAGGGGGGGCGTTGGGGGCCAACGTCCTGACTTTC

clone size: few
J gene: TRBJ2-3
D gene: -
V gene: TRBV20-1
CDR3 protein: CSAGGGGSYTDTQYF
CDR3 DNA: TGCAGTGCGGGGGGGGGCGGGTCTTACACAGATACGCAGTATTTT